The 32 T cell receptor beta chains below come from one sample, sequenced in a study of blood T cell repertoires in COVID-19. Only in-frame clones appear in the TCRdb table, and some are missing; sequencing was by immunoSEQ multiplex PCR. This table holds roughly 260,000 clones, approximately 92% found once. Sequencing was done on a sample of peripheral blood. These receptors were obtained from a person between 18 and 35 years old with COVID-19, enrolled during active disease.

This clone was observed a single time. The chain couples TRBV4-1 to TRBJ1-6; tentative D call: TRBD1 (5 bases). CDR1 and CDR2 from the germline V gene are MGHRA and YSYEKL. Trimming stripped 3 bases from V and 4 bases from J, with 16 bases between. This CDR3 spans 17 amino acids. The chain's CDR3 is CASSQATGTAYNSPLHF. For the CDR3, the DNA is TGCGCCAGCAGCCAGGCCACCGGGACTGCGTATAATTCACCCCTCCACTTT.

This chain connects TRBV7-2 to TRBJ2-1; D perhaps matches TRBD1 (5 bases). The V end was cut by 8 bases, the J end by 2 bases, with 16 bases between. The CDR3 is made up of 15 amino acids. The germline V gene encodes CDR1 SGHTA and CDR2 FQGNSA. The CDR3 is CASANQATAYNEQFF. DNA for the CDR3: TGTGCCAGCGCTAACCAGGCGACAGCCTACAATGAGCAGTTCTTC.

The chain links TRBV9 to TRBJ2-1; no reliable D call. This CDR3 region has 13 residues. V was trimmed by 0 bases and J by 9 bases, leaving 10 bases between them. Germline CDR1 SGDLS, CDR2 YYNGEE. CDR3 in DNA: TGTGCCAGCAGCGTAGGAATGGGCAGTGAGCAGTTCTTC. It specifies CASSVGMGSEQFF.

The chain recombines TRBV19 with TRBJ2-7; 9 nucleotides line up with TRBD1. There are 14 residues in the CDR3. The trim removed 5 bases at V and 4 bases at J, leaving 6 bases unmatched. The germline V gene has CDR1 LNHDA and CDR2 SQIVND (reference sequence). This chain's CDR3 is CASSPGTGLYEQYF. DNA of the CDR3: TGTGCCAGTAGTCCGGGGACAGGGCTATACGAGCAGTACTTC.

The V and J genes are TRBV6-5 and TRBJ1-5; possibly TRBD1 for D (6 bases). This CDR3 spans 14 amino acids. V was trimmed by 5 bases and J by 3 bases, leaving 11 bases between them. Germline CDR1 is MNHEY and CDR2 is SVGAGI. For the CDR3, the DNA is TGTGCCAGCAGTCCCGGACAGTACAATCAGCCCCAGCATTTT. Residues: CASSPGQYNQPQHF.

This clone showed up just once. This CDR3 reads CASSSIRGPYEEQYF. CDR3 bases: TGTGCCAGCAGCTCCATCAGGGGCCCTTATGAGGAGCAGTACTTC. The chain uses TRBV7-8 and TRBJ2-7; D is possibly TRBD1 (6 bases). CDR1 SGHVS and CDR2 FQNEAQ come from the germline V gene. CDR3 length: 15 amino acids. V lost 4 bases and J lost 7, with 20 bases in between.

The V and J genes are TRBV27 and TRBJ2-2; D call uncertain. The V and J ends lost 0 bases and 7 bases respectively, with 15 bases between them. Germline V gene data show CDR1 as MNHEY and CDR2 as SMNVEV (reference sequence). This CDR3 region has 16 residues. CDR3 amino acids: CASSLSSPIRGGELFF. DNA for the CDR3: TGTGCCAGCAGTTTATCGTCTCCAATTCGAGGCGGGGAGCTGTTTTTT.

This clone was counted between two and nine times. The chain joins TRBV4-1 to TRBJ1-1; D is undetermined. The CDR3 is 15 amino acids. Trimming shortened V by 4 bases and J by 3 bases, and 15 bases separated the two germline ends. Germline lookup yields CDR1 MGHRA and CDR2 YSYEKL. The CDR3 nucleotides read TGCGCCAGCAGCCCCGAAAGAGGTAGTGACACTGAAGCTTTCTTT. This sequence encodes CASSPERGSDTEAFF.

V gene TRBV9 combines with J gene TRBJ2-3; D remains ambiguous. The CDR3 is 16 residues long. The germline V gene encodes CDR1 SGDLS and CDR2 YYNGEE. V lost 0 bases to trimming and J lost 5 bases, with 16 bases between them. CDR3 in DNA: TGTGCCAGCAGCGTAGTTGAGTCGGTGATAGAAGATACGCAGTATTTT. This gives the protein CASSVVESVIEDTQYF.

V and J are TRBV18 and TRBJ2-5; maybe TRBD2 (6 bases). CDR1 is KGHSH and CDR2 is LQKENI in the germline V gene. The CDR3 length is 14 residues. The V end was cut by 3 bases, the J end by 5 bases, with 13 bases between. Here the CDR3 reads CASSPGGGSETQYF. DNA for the CDR3: TGTGCCAGCTCACCGGGAGGTGGATCCGAGACCCAGTACTTC.

V usage is TRBV6-4 and J usage is TRBJ2-2; perhaps TRBD1 as D (5 bases). This CDR3 region has 15 residues. The germline V and J ends were trimmed by 5 bases and 3 bases, with 13 bases remaining between them. CDR1 and CDR2 (germline): MRHNA, SNTAGT. CDR3 coding DNA: TGTGCCAGCAGTCCGCAAAGGGGTGACACCGGGGAGCTGTTTTTT. As protein: CASSPQRGDTGELFF.

The CDR3 loop reads CASSDSMLSGEQYF. DNA for the CDR3: TGTGCCAGCAGTGACTCGATGTTATCGGGCGAGCAGTACTTC. The chain couples TRBV6-4 to TRBJ2-7; D unclear. The V gene's germline CDR1 is MRHNA and CDR2 SNTAGT. The ends were cut back, 0 bases at V and 6 bases at J, with 12 bases in the middle. The CDR3 is made up of 14 amino acids.

The V gene is TRBV9, the J gene TRBJ1-4, with TRBD1 identical over 7 bases. V gave up 4 bases and J gave up 3 bases; unmatched junction bases: 6. This CDR3 spans 15 amino acids. Germline V CDR1 and CDR2: SGDLS, YYNGEE. CDR3 residues: CASSPRTGANEKLFF. As DNA, the CDR3 is TGTGCCAGCAGCCCCCGGACAGGAGCTAATGAAAAACTGTTTTTT.

The chain combines TRBV10-3 with TRBJ2-3; a possible D gene is TRBD1 (6 bases). CDR1 ENHRY and CDR2 SYGVKD come from the germline V gene. This CDR3 has 13 amino acids. V lost 11 bases and J 0 bases, leaving 12 bases between the germline ends. For the CDR3, the DNA is TGTGCCGGTAACAGGGCTAGCACAGATACGCAGTATTTT. This gives the protein CAGNRASTDTQYF.

The chain carries TRBV7-4 and TRBJ1-3; no clear D gene. CDR1 and CDR2 from the germline V gene are SGHVT and SQSDAQ. Trimming cost V 1 base and J 0 bases, with 10 bases left between them. The CDR3 runs 16 residues. The CDR3 spells CASSLEATSSGNTIYF. The CDR3 DNA reads as TGTGCCAGCAGCTTAGAAGCGACTAGCTCTGGAAACACCATATATTTT.

CDR3 nucleotide sequence: TGCAGCGATCGGACAGGGGAGGGCAATGAGCAGTTCTTC. This gives the protein CSDRTGEGNEQFF. This chain connects TRBV29-1 to TRBJ2-1, with 9 bases aligning to TRBD1. Trimming at V came to 7 bases and at J to 6 bases, leaving 7 bases not matched to a gene. The CDR3 is 13 residues long. Per the germline V gene, CDR1 is SQVTM and CDR2 is ANQGSEA.

The chain combines TRBV7-6 with TRBJ2-2, with 13 bases lining up with TRBD2. This CDR3 region has 16 residues. V was clipped by 5 bases and J by 4 bases; unmatched bases: 4. CDR1 and CDR2 (germline): SGHVS, FNYEAQ. The DNA for the CDR3 is TGTGCCAGCAGCCCGGGACTAGCGGGAACCACCGGGGAGCTGTTTTTT. It specifies CASSPGLAGTTGELFF.

The genes are TRBV29-1 and TRBJ2-5; TRBD2 aligns across 7 bases. V shed 5 bases and J 4 bases; nucleotides not matched to a gene: 7. Germline assignment: CDR1 SQVTM and CDR2 ANQGSEA. CDR3 size: 13 residues. For the CDR3, the DNA is TGCAGCGTTCGGCGGGGGATGGGAGAGACCCAGTACTTC. This codes for CSVRRGMGETQYF.

V and J are TRBV14 and TRBJ1-1; 8 bases agree with TRBD1. The ends lost 6 bases at V and 4 bases at J; junction bases unmatched: 4. The CDR3 has 13 residues. Per the germline V gene, CDR1 is SGHDN and CDR2 is FVKESK. CDR3 residues: CASRRTGSTEAFF. CDR3 nucleotide sequence: TGTGCCAGCAGGCGGACAGGGAGCACTGAAGCTTTCTTT. Supplemented by reference TRBV14 and TRBJ1-1, the full variable domain reads EAGVTQFPSHSVIEKGQTVTLRCDPISGHDNLYWYRRVMGKEIKFLLHFVKESKQDESGMPNNRFLAERTGGTYSTLKVQPAELEDSGVYFCASRRTGSTEAFFGQGTRLTVV.

This chain joins TRBV14 and TRBJ1-5; D unresolved. The CDR3 spans 13 residues. Looked up from germline, CDR1 is SGHDN and CDR2 is FVKESK. V was trimmed by 1 base and J by 9 bases, leaving 10 bases between them. CDR3 nucleotide sequence: TGTGCCAGCAGCCAAGTGCCTTCGGGGCCCCAGCATTTT. Its translation is CASSQVPSGPQHF. The complete variable domain, with remaining parts taken from reference TRBV14 and TRBJ1-5, reads EAGVTQFPSHSVIEKGQTVTLRCDPISGHDNLYWYRRVMGKEIKFLLHFVKESKQDESGMPNNRFLAERTGGTYSTLKVQPAELEDSGVYFCASSQVPSGPQHFGDGTRLSIL.

Only one count was recorded for this clone. This chain links TRBV24-1 with TRBJ2-5, with 11 bases fitting TRBD2. J was trimmed by 4 bases and V by 5 bases; bases with no gene match: 14. Germline-derived CDR1 and CDR2 are KGHDR and SFDVKD. This CDR3 is 18 amino acids long. The CDR3 is CATSAPRTSGPQGETQYF. Here the CDR3 DNA reads TGTGCCACCAGTGCTCCCCGGACTAGCGGGCCCCAGGGAGAGACCCAGTACTTC.

The chain employs TRBV6-1 and TRBJ1-4; the match to TRBD1 covers 8 bases. CDR1 and CDR2 (germline): MNHNS, SASEGT. The junction had 1 base not matched to a gene; V was cut back by 0 bases and J by 10 bases. The CDR3 loop spans 13 amino acids. The CDR3 DNA is TGTGCCAGCAGTGAAGCAGACAGGGGAAAACTGTTTTTT. The encoded protein is CASSEADRGKLFF.

The chain is built from TRBV6-2 or TRBV6-3 and TRBJ2-1, with 7 bases that match TRBD2. This CDR3 contains 16 residues. From germline, CDR1 is MNHEY and CDR2 SVGEGT. Trimming cost V 2 bases and J 7 bases; bases outside gene matches: 11. CDR3 coding DNA: TGTGCCAGCAGTTACACCAGCGGGACCCTTGGGAATGAGCAGTTCTTC. Residues: CASSYTSGTLGNEQFF.

The chain combines TRBV27 with TRBJ1-5; TRBD1 aligns across 10 bases. CDR3 length equals 17 residues. J was trimmed by 0 bases and V by 4 bases; bases with no gene match: 6. Germline V gene sequence: CDR1 MNHEY, CDR2 SMNVEV (reference sequence). The CDR3 DNA sequence: TGTGCCAGCAGTTGGGGACAGGGGCCCTATAGCAATCAGCCCCAGCATTTT. It codes for CASSWGQGPYSNQPQHF.

The chain uses TRBV29-1 and TRBJ1-2; 7 bases align to TRBD1. Germline V gene lookup returns CDR1 SQVTM and CDR2 ANQGSEA. The J segment lost 4 bases and the V segment lost 5 bases, leaving 10 bases of the junction unmatched. This CDR3 is built from 14 residues. The CDR3 spells CSVTRTGTVYGYTF. The CDR3 DNA reads TGCAGCGTTACTCGGACAGGAACAGTCTATGGCTACACCTTC.

V gene TRBV6-1 combines with J gene TRBJ1-5; the D is unclear. Trimming removed 1 base from V and 3 bases from J, with 10 bases in between. The germline gives CDR1 MNHNS, CDR2 SASEGT. The CDR3 sequence is 15 residues long. CDR3 DNA: TGTGCCAGCAGTGAAGACGTTAGAAACAATCAGCCCCAGCATTTT. It encodes CASSEDVRNNQPQHF.

This clone was observed once. The chain uses TRBV30 and TRBJ1-4, with D possibly matching TRBD1 (6 bases). V was clipped by 2 bases and J by 8 bases, with 18 bases between them. Germline values: CDR1 GTSNPN, CDR2 SVGIG (reference sequence). The CDR3 contains 15 residues. The CDR3 nucleotides read TGTGCCTGGAGTCCCGGCGGGGGCCCTGGCGAAAAACTGTTTTTT. Translating gives CAWSPGGGPGEKLFF.

The chain is built from TRBV29-1 and TRBJ2-1; 7 bases agree with TRBD1. The trim removed 4 bases at V and 6 bases at J, leaving 15 bases unmatched. The CDR3 runs 16 residues. The germline V gene encodes CDR1 SQVTM and CDR2 ANQGSEA. CDR3 loop: CSVVQGTHRTFNEQFF. CDR3 DNA sequence: TGCAGCGTTGTACAGGGGACCCATCGAACTTTCAATGAGCAGTTCTTC.

The V and J genes are TRBV7-8 and TRBJ1-5, with D possibly matching TRBD1 (5 bases). CDR1 is SGHVS, CDR2 FQNEAQ, per germline. Trimming cost V 2 bases and J 2 bases, with 16 bases left between them. The length of the CDR3 is 17 residues. This chain's CDR3 is CASSLWETGIRNQPQHF. The CDR3 nucleotides are TGTGCCAGCAGCTTATGGGAAACAGGAATTCGCAATCAGCCCCAGCATTTT.

The chain uses TRBV29-1 and TRBJ1-1; 7 nucleotides agree with TRBD1. Germline V gene sequence: CDR1 SQVTM, CDR2 ANQGSEA. The junction had 6 bases not matched to a gene; V was cut back by 1 base and J by 4 bases. CDR3 length equals 14 residues. CDR3 region: CSVEGRTGSTEAFF. DNA for the CDR3: TGCAGCGTTGAAGGTCGGACAGGAAGCACTGAAGCTTTCTTT. The whole variable domain, filled in from reference TRBV29-1 and TRBJ1-1, reads SAVISQKPSRDICQRGTSLTIQCQVDSQVTMMFWYRQQPGQSLTLIATANQGSEATYESGFVIDKFPISRPNLTFSTLTVSNMSPEDSSIYLCSVEGRTGSTEAFFGQGTRLTVV.

The chain carries TRBV19 and TRBJ1-4, with D possibly being TRBD1 (6 bases). Germline CDR1 LNHDA, CDR2 SQIVND (reference sequence). The CDR3 has 14 amino acids. V lost 5 bases and J lost 10, with 17 bases in between. The DNA for the CDR3 is TGTGCCAGTAGTCCCCAGACAGGAATAGGAAAACTGTTTTTT. Its translation is CASSPQTGIGKLFF.

The gene calls are TRBV6-1 and TRBJ2-1; TRBD1 matches at 7 bases. The ends lost 2 bases at V and 9 bases at J; junction bases unmatched: 13. The CDR3 consists of 16 residues. The germline V gene encodes CDR1 MNHNS and CDR2 SASEGT. CDR3: CASSERDRAEWSEQFF. The CDR3 DNA is TGTGCCAGCAGTGAACGTGACAGGGCAGAATGGAGTGAGCAGTTCTTC.